Below are 6 T cell receptor beta chains sequenced from a single sample in a study of blood T cell repertoires in COVID-19. TCRdb keeps only in-frame clones here, not all; method: immunoSEQ multiplex PCR. Of approximately 150,000 clones in the sample, about 88% were seen once. Sequencing was performed on peripheral blood. The source of these receptors is a man aged 50 or older who had recovered from COVID-19.

The chain combines TRBV7-9 with TRBJ1-1; D unresolved. V gave up 0 bases and J gave up 5 bases, with 13 bases separating them. Germline V gene sequence: CDR1 SEHNR, CDR2 FQNEAQ (reference sequence). CDR3 length: 15 residues. CDR3 in DNA: TGTGCCAGCAGCTTAGCGGGAGGCCCGGGGACTGAAGCTTTCTTT. It is translated as CASSLAGGPGTEAFF.

This sequence joins TRBV5-6 and TRBJ2-7; perhaps TRBD1 as D (6 bases). Germline V CDR1 and CDR2: SGHDT, YYEEEE. The CDR3 runs to 16 residues. The V end lost 0 bases, the J end lost 1 base, and 14 bases lay between the germline ends. The CDR3 is CASSLEVRGYSYEQYF. In nucleotides, the CDR3 is TGTGCCAGCAGCTTGGAAGTCAGGGGCTATTCCTACGAGCAGTACTTC. The complete variable domain, with remaining parts taken from reference TRBV5-6 and TRBJ2-7, reads DAGVTQSPTHLIKTRGQQVTLRCSPKSGHDTVSWYQQALGQGPQFIFQYYEEEERQRGNFPDRFSGHQFPNYSSELNVNALLLGDSALYLCASSLEVRGYSYEQYFGPGTRLTVT.

The chain couples TRBV6-2 or TRBV6-3 to TRBJ1-5, with D tentatively TRBD1 (5 bases). Deletions cut 2 bases from V and 6 bases from J, with 8 bases between. The germline V gene encodes CDR1 MNHEY and CDR2 SVGEGT. The CDR3 loop spans 13 amino acids. The CDR3: CASSYRGGQPQHF. CDR3 DNA sequence: TGTGCCAGCAGTTACAGGGGTGGTCAGCCCCAGCATTTT.

V and J are TRBV5-4 and TRBJ2-7, with D maybe TRBD1 (5 bases). This CDR3 has 15 residues. The germline CDR1 and CDR2 sequences are SGHNT and YYREEE (reference sequence). Trimming stripped 4 bases from V and 0 bases from J, with 14 bases between. The CDR3 reads CASSAIRVNSYEQYF. The CDR3 DNA follows: TGTGCCAGCAGCGCGATCAGGGTGAACTCCTACGAGCAGTACTTC.

This clone appeared a single time. The DNA of the CDR3 is TGTGCCAGCAGTGGGACAGGGAGCGGCTACACCTTC. It specifies CASSGTGSGYTF. The V call is TRBV2, the J call TRBJ1-2, with 8 bases fitting TRBD1. The length of the CDR3 is 12 residues. With V trimmed by 4 bases and J by 8 bases, 3 bases remained unmatched. The germline V gene encodes CDR1 SNHLY and CDR2 FYNNEI.

The chain couples TRBV11-3 to TRBJ1-5; 8 nucleotides align to TRBD1. V was clipped by 4 bases and J by 5 bases; unmatched bases: 13. The CDR3 sequence is 17 residues long. Germline lookup yields CDR1 SGHNT and CDR2 YENEEA. CDR3 sequence reads: CASSWTGSGFVYQPQHF. In DNA, the CDR3 is TGTGCCAGCAGCTGGACAGGGTCAGGTTTTGTTTATCAGCCCCAGCATTTT. Full variable domain (rest looked up from reference TRBV11-3 and TRBJ1-5): EAGVVQSPRYKIIEKKQPVAFWCNPISGHNTLYWYLQNLGQGPELLIRYENEEAVDDSQLPKDRFSAERLKGVDSTLKIQPAELGDSAVYLCASSWTGSGFVYQPQHFGDGTRLSIL.